Here is one T cell receptor beta chain with its context. Its cognate antigen is unknown. This entry comes from a study of blood T cells in healthy people across ages. Study context: The capture of about one barcoded beta molecule per two T cells was achieved by template switching. The study, taken as a whole, reports: PBMCs went unsorted, and a conclusive naive versus antigen-experienced comparison was therefore prevented.

The V end lost 0 bases, the J end lost 5 bases, and 10 bases lay between the germline ends. Germline lookup yields CDR1 SGHAT and CDR2 FQNNGV. The CDR3 runs to 14 residues. Next came a second PCR, run for roughly 6 to 11 cycles, which used a sample-barcoded 5' primer along with a J-beta primer mix. Sequencing of every sample gave 2.5 million or more CDR3-containing paired-end reads. TCRdb re-called the 5' RACE reads with MiXCR, one entry per CDR3 protein. The sample consists of 1.5 million to 2 million distinct CDR3 sequences, around half of them appearing once. Sequencing used blood. The sequence was collected from a middle-aged woman in good health. The chain uses TRBV11-2 and TRBJ2-5, with D tentatively TRBD1 (6 bases). DNA of the CDR3: TGTGCCAGCAGCTTAGATCTGGGGGCGGAGACCCAGTACTTC. It codes for CASSLDLGAETQYF.